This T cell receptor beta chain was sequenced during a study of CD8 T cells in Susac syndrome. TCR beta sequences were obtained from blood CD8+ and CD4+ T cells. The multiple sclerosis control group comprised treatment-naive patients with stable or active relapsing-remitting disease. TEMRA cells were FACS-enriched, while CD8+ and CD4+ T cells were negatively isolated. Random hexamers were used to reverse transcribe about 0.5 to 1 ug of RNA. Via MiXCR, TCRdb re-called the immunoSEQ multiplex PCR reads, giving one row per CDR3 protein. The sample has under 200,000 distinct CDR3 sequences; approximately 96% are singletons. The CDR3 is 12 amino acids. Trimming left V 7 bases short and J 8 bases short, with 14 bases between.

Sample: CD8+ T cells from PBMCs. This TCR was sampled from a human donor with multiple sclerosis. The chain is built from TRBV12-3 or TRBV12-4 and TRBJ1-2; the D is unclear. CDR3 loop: CASTLDLQGYTF. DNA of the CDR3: TGTGCCAGCACCTTGGACCTCCAGGGCTACACCTTC.